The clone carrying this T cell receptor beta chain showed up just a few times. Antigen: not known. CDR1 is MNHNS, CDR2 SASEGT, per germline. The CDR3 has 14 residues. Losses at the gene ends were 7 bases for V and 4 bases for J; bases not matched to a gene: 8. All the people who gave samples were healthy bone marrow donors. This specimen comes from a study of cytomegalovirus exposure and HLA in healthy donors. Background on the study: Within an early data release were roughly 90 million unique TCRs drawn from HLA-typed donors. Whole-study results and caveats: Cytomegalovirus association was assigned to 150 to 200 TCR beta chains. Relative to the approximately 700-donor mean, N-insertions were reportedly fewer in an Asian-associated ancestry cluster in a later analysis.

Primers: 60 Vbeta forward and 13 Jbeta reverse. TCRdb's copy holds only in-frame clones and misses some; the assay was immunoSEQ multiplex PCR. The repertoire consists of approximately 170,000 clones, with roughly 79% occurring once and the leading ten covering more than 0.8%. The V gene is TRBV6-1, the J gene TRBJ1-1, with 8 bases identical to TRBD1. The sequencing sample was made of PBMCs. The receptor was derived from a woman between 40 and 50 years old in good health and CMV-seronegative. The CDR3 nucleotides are TGTGCCAGCATTTGGCAGGGGGCTGGCACTGAAGCTTTCTTT. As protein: CASIWQGAGTEAFF.